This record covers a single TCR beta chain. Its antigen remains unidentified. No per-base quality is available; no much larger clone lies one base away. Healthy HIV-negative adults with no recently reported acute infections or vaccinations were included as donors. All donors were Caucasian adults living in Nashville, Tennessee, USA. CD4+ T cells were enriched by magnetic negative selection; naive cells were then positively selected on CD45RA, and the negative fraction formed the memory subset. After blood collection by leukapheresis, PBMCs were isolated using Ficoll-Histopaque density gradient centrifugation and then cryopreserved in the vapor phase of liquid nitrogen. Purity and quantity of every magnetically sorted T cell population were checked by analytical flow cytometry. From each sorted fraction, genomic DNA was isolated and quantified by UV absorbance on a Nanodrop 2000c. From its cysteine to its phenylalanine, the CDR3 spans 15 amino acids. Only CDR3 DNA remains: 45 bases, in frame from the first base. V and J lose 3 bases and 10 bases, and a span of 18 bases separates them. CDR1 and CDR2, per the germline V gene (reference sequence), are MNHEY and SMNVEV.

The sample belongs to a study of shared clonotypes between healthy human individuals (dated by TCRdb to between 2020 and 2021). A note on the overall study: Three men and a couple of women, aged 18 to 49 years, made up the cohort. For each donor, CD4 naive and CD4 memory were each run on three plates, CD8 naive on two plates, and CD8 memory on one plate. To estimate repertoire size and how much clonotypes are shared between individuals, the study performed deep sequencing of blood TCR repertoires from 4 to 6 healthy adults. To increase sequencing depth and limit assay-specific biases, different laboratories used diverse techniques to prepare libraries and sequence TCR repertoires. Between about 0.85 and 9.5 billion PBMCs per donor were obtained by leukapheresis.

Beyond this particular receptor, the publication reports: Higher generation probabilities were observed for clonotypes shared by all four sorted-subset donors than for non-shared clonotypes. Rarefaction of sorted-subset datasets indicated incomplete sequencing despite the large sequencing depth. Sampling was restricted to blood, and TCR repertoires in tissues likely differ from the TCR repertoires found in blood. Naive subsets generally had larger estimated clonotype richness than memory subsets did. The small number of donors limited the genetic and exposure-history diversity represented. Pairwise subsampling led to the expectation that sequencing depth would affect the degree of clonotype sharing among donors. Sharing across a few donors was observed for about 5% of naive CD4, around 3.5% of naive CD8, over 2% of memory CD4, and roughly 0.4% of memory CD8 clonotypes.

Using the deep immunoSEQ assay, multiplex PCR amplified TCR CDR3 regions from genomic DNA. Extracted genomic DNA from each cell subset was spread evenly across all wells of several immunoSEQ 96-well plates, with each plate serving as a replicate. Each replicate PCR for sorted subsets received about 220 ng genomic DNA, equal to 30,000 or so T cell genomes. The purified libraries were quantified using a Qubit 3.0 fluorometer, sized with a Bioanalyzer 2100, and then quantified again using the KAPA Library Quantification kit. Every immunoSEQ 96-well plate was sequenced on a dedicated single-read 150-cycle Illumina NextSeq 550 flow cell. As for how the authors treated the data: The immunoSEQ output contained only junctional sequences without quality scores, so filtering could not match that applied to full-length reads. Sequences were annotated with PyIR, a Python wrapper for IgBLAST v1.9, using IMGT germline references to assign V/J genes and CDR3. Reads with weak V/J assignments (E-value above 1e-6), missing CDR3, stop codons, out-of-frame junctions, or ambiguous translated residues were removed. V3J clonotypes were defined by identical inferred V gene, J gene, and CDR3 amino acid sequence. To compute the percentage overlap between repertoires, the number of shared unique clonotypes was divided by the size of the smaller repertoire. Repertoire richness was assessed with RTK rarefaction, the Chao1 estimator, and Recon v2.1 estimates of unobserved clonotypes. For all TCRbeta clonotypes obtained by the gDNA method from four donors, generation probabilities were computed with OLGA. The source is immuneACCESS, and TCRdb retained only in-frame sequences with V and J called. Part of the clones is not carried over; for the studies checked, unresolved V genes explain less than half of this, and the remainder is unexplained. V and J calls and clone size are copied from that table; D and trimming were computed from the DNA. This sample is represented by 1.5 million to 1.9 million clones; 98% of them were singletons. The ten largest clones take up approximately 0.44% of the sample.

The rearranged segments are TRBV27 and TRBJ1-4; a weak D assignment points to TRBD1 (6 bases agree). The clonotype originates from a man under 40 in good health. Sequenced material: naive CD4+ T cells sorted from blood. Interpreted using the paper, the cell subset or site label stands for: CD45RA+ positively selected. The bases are TGTGCCAGCAGTTTTGGGACAAACTCGCGGGGAAAACTGTTTTTT. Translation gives CASSFGTNSRGKLFF.